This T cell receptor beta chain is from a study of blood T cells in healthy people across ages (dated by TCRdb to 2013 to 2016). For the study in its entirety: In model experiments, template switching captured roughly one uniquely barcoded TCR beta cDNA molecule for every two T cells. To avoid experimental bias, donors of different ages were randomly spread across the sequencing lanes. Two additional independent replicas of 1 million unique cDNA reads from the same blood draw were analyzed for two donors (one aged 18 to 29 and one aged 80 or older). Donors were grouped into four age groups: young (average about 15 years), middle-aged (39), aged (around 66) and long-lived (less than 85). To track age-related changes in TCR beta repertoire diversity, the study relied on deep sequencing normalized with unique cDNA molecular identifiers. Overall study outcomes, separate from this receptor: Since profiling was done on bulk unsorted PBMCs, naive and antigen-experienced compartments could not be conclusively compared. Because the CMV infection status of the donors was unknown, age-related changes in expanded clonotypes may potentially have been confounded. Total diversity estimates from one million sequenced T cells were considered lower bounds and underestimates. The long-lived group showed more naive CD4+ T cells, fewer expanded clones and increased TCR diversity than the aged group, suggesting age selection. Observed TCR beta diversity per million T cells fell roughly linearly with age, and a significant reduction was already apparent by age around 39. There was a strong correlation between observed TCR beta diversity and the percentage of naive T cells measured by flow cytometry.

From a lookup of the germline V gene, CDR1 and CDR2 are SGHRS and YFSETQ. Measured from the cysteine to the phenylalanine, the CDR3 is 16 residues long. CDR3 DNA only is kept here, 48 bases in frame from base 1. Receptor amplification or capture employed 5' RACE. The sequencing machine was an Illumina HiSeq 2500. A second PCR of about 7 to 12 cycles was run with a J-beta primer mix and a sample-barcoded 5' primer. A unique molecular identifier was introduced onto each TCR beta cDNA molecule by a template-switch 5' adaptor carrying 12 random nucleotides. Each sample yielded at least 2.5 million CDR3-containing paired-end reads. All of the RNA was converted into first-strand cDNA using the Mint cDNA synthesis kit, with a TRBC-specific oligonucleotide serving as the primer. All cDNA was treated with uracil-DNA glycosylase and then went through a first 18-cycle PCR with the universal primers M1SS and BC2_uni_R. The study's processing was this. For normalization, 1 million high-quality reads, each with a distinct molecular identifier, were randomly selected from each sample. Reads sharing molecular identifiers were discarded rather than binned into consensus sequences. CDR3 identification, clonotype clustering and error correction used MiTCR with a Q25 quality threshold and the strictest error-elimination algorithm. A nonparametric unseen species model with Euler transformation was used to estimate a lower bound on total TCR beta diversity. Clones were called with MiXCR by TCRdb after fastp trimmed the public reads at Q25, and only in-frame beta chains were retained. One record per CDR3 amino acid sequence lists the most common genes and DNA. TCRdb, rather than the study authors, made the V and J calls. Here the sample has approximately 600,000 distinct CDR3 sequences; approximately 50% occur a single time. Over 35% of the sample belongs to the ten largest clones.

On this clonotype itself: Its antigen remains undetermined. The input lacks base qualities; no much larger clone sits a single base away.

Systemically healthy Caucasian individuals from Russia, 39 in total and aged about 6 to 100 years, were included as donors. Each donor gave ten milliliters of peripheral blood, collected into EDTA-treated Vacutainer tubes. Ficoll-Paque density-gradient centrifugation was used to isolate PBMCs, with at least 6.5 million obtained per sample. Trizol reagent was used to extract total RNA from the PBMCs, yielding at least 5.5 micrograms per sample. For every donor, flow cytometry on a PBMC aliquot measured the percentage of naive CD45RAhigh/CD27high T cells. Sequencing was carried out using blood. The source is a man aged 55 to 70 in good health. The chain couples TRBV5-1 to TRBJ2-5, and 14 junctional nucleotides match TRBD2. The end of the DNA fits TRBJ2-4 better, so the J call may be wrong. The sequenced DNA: TGCGCCAGCAGCTTGGCGACTAGCGGGGGGGCTGGCATTCAGTACTTC. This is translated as CASSLATSGGAGIQYF.